This T cell receptor (beta chain) was found in a study of read filtering for tumor transcriptome and immune sequencing. Study summary: RNA-seq yielded only roughly 80 to 1,300 TCR reads, IR-seq about 4.05 to 10.27 million. General study results and limits: About 77% of IR-seq clonotypes had a single read, yet these held roughly 3.8% of reads.

Trimming took off 2 bases at V and 0 bases at J, with 7 bases between the two ends. This CDR3 is built from 15 residues. From around 0.4 ug of RNA, a library with molecular barcoded alpha/delta and beta/gamma adaptors was made. TCRdb reprocessed the reads via MiXCR and lists one record per CDR3 protein. The table lists 100,000 to 150,000 distinct CDR3 sequences, 10% to 15% of them singletons. As concerns this clonotype: What it binds is not known.

The receptor was isolated from a donor at least 40 years old with multiple myeloma. Sequencing was performed on a population of CD138-negative cells sorted from bone marrow. The V and J genes are TRBV12-3 or TRBV12-4 and TRBJ2-2; the D is unclear. The CDR3, as DNA: TGTGCCAGCAGTTTAAACAGACCGAACACCGGGGAGCTGTTTTTT. It encodes CASSLNRPNTGELFF.